The 14 T cell receptor beta chains given below trace back to one sample, sequenced in a study of T cell responses to AZD1222 COVID-19 vaccine. The table came from immunoSEQ multiplex PCR; TCRdb's copy has only in-frame clones and leaves some out. The top ten clones hold 1.5% to 2% of a sample with around 130,000 clones, approximately 91% of them seen once. This specimen consisted of peripheral blood, obtained 28 days after the second AZD1222 dose. These receptors were collected from an adult who received the AZD1222 COVID-19 vaccine.

The CDR3 DNA is TGTGCCAGTAGTACAGGGGCGGGCGGGGCCAACGTCCTGACTTTC. Its translation is CASSTGAGGANVLTF. V gene TRBV19 combines with J gene TRBJ2-6; a possible D gene is TRBD1 (6 bases). The CDR3 length is 15 residues. Per germline, CDR1 LNHDA and CDR2 SQIVND (reference sequence). V gave up 4 bases and J gave up 4 bases, with 11 bases separating them.

The chain is built from TRBV19 and TRBJ2-7; perhaps TRBD2 as D (5 bases). The germline V gene has CDR1 LNHDA and CDR2 SQIVND (reference sequence). Deletions cut 1 base from V and 3 bases from J, with 13 bases between. This CDR3 is 15 amino acids long. CDR3 sequence (DNA): TGTGCCAGTAGTATAGGGCGGGCGGGTAGCTACGAGCAGTACTTC. Protein sequence: CASSIGRAGSYEQYF.

This clone is a singleton in its sample. The chain combines TRBV7-6 with TRBJ1-1; perhaps TRBD1 as D (5 bases). This CDR3 is 13 amino acids long. Per germline, CDR1 SGHVS and CDR2 FNYEAQ. With 5 bases removed from V and 2 bases from J, the gap between germline ends came to 9 bases. CDR3 nucleotide sequence: TGTGCCAGCAGCCAACAGGCAAACACTGAAGCTTTCTTT. Its protein is CASSQQANTEAFF.

The chain employs TRBV3-1 (or the pseudogene TRBV3-2) and TRBJ1-5; TRBD1 might be the D (6 bases). CDR1 LGHDT and CDR2 YNNKEL come from the germline V gene (reference sequence). The CDR3 runs 15 residues. Trimming cost V 0 bases and J 6 bases, with 12 bases left between them. The CDR3 DNA reads TGTGCCAGCAGCCAAGATCGACAGGCAGGTCAGCCCCAGCATTTT. Translation: CASSQDRQAGQPQHF.

This chain connects TRBV11-1 to TRBJ2-1; D not certain. The CDR3 length is 14 residues. V was clipped by 1 base and J by 4 bases, with 8 bases between them. CDR1 and CDR2 from the germline V gene are SGHAT and FQDESV (reference sequence). Here the CDR3 DNA reads TGTGCCAGCAGCTTAGGGACGGATTACAATGAGCAGTTCTTC. It translates to CASSLGTDYNEQFF.

The chain couples TRBV19 to TRBJ2-1; 14 bases agree with TRBD2. J lost 9 bases, V lost 5 bases, and 6 bases had no gene match. From germline, CDR1 is LNHDA and CDR2 SQIVND (reference sequence). This CDR3 spans 15 amino acids. The CDR3 sequence is CASSETSGRAREQFF. CDR3 bases: TGTGCCAGTAGTGAGACTAGCGGGAGGGCCCGTGAGCAGTTCTTC. The full variable domain, rest sourced from reference TRBV19 and TRBJ2-1, is DGGITQSPKYLFRKEGQNVTLSCEQNLNHDAMYWYRQDPGQGLRLIYYSQIVNDFQKGDIAEGYSVSREKKESFPLTVTSAQKNPTAFYLCASSETSGRAREQFFGPGTRLTVL.

V and J are TRBV5-5 and TRBJ1-2; D gene unclear. This CDR3 is built from 14 residues. In germline, CDR1 is SGHKS, CDR2 YYEKEE (reference sequence). Trimming removed 1 base at V and 1 base at J, with 8 bases between. The CDR3 sequence is CASSLLSYNYGYTF. In DNA form, the CDR3 reads TGTGCCAGCAGCTTGTTGTCGTATAACTATGGCTACACCTTC.

V usage is TRBV30 and J usage is TRBJ2-3; D tentatively fits TRBD1 or TRBD2 (5 bases each). Germline CDR1 and CDR2: GTSNPN and SVGIG (reference sequence). The CDR3 runs 13 residues. The V end lost 1 base, the J end lost 7 bases, and 12 bases lay between the germline ends. CDR3 protein: CAWSAGDGHTQYF. CDR3 sequence (DNA): TGTGCCTGGAGTGCCGGGGACGGTCATACGCAGTATTTT.

V is TRBV5-5 and J is TRBJ2-6; the D call may be TRBD1 or TRBD2 (5 bases each). Looked up from germline, CDR1 is SGHKS and CDR2 is YYEKEE (reference sequence). The CDR3 loop spans 13 amino acids. CDR3 sequence: CAGAGSGANVLTF. Here the CDR3 DNA reads TGTGCAGGGGCGGGCTCTGGGGCCAACGTCCTGACTTTC. Using reference TRBV5-5 and TRBJ2-6 for the parts outside the CDR3, the full variable domain is DAGVTQSPTHLIKTRGQQVTLRCSPISGHKSVSWYQQVLGQGPQFIFQYYEKEERGRGNFPDRFSARQFPNYSSELNVNALLLGDSALYLCAGAGSGANVLTFGAGSRLTVL.

V is TRBV7-2 and J is TRBJ2-2; 8 nucleotides line up with TRBD1. This CDR3 has 18 residues. Per germline, CDR1 SGHTA and CDR2 FQGNSA. J lost 0 bases, V lost 5 bases, and 11 bases had no gene match. CDR3 in amino acids: CASSTRQGFPSNTGELFF. CDR3 coding DNA: TGTGCCAGCAGCACTCGACAGGGGTTCCCCTCGAACACCGGGGAGCTGTTTTTT.

DNA for the CDR3: TGTGCCAGCAGCGTGACCGGGACTAGGAGCGGGGAGCTGTTTTTT. Protein sequence: CASSVTGTRSGELFF. This chain joins TRBV7-6 and TRBJ2-2; 8 bases fit TRBD2. Germline assignment: CDR1 SGHVS and CDR2 FNYEAQ. This CDR3 comprises 15 residues. The trim removed 5 bases at V and 7 bases at J, leaving 9 bases unmatched.

The gene calls are TRBV7-2 and TRBJ2-2, with D perhaps TRBD1 (6 bases). The germline V and J ends were trimmed by 5 bases and 7 bases, with 14 bases remaining between them. The CDR3 contains 14 residues. Germline CDR1 SGHTA, CDR2 FQGNSA. Here the CDR3 DNA reads TGTGCCAGCAGCCCTCTTCTAGGGGGCGGGGAGCTGTTTTTT. Encoded protein: CASSPLLGGGELFF.

The V call is TRBV7-2, the J call TRBJ2-1; no reliable D call. Germline V gene lookup returns CDR1 SGHTA and CDR2 FQGNSA. The CDR3 sequence is 14 residues long. V lost 3 bases, J lost 4 bases, and 10 bases lay in between. The CDR3 region is CASSLDLHYNEQFF. CDR3 DNA sequence: TGTGCCAGCAGCTTGGACCTACATTACAATGAGCAGTTCTTC.

V and J are TRBV7-6 and TRBJ2-3, with 7 bases fitting TRBD2. With 5 bases clipped from V and 1 base from J, the junction kept 3 bases outside the gene matches. The length of the CDR3 is 14 residues. Germline V gives CDR1 SGHVS, CDR2 FNYEAQ. The CDR3 is CASSLRGGTDTQYF. The CDR3 nucleotides read TGTGCCAGCAGCCTACGGGGGGGCACAGATACGCAGTATTTT.